This TCR beta chain is from a study of T cell changes during pregnancy in multiple sclerosis. Data came from immunoSEQ multiplex PCR; TCRdb stores just in-frame clones and leaves some out. The sample carries roughly 87,000 clones, 90% to 95% recorded once. Germline CDR1 is SGHTS and CDR2 is YDEGEE. The CDR3 sequence is 15 residues long. With 4 bases removed from V and 2 bases from J, the gap between germline ends came to 12 bases. Material: PBMCs, obtained in the first trimester of pregnancy. The sequence was collected from a female donor in good health, serving as a control in a pregnancy study. Some clones in this sample may be carry-over from other donors' samples. The V gene is TRBV5-8, the J gene TRBJ1-4; perhaps TRBD1 as D (5 bases). The CDR3: CASSPGSLTNEKLFF. In DNA form, the CDR3 reads TGTGCCAGCAGCCCAGGGTCTCTGACTAATGAAAAACTGTTTTTT.